This TCR beta chain emerged from a study of blood T cell repertoires in COVID-19. As handled by the study authors: Amplified reference gene primers provided the basis for estimating nucleated cell counts. Clones were sequenced by immunoSEQ multiplex PCR, and TCRdb holds only the in-frame ones, with some missing. V, J and clone size were drawn from that table, and D and trimming were deduced from the DNA. In the table there are roughly 300,000 clones, around four fifths of which are singletons. Trimming took 5 bases from V and 8 from J; bases not matched to a gene: 7. In germline, CDR1 is MNHEY, CDR2 SMNVEV (reference sequence). The CDR3 sequence is 15 residues long.

This chain joins TRBV27 and TRBJ1-6, with 9 bases identical to TRBD1. This receptor was obtained from a woman aged 50 to 60 who had recovered from COVID-19. Source material: peripheral blood. This CDR3 is CASSPPGQGDSPLHF. Written as DNA, the CDR3 is TGTGCCAGCAGTCCACCGGGACAGGGTGATTCACCCCTCCACTTT.